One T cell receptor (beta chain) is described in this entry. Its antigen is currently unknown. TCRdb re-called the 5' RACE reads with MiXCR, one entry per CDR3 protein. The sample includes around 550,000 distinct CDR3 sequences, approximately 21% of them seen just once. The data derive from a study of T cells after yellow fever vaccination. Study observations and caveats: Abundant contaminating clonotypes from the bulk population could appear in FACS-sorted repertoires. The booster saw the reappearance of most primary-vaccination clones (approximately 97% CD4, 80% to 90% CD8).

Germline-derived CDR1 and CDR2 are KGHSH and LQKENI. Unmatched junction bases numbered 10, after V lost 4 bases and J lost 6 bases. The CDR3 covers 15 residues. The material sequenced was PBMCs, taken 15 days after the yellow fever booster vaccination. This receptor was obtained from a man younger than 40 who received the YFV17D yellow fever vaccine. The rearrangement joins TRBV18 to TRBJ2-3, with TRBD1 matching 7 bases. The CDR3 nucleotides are TGTGCCAGCTCACGAAAAGACAGGGCTGAGGATACGCAGTATTTT. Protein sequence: CASSRKDRAEDTQYF.